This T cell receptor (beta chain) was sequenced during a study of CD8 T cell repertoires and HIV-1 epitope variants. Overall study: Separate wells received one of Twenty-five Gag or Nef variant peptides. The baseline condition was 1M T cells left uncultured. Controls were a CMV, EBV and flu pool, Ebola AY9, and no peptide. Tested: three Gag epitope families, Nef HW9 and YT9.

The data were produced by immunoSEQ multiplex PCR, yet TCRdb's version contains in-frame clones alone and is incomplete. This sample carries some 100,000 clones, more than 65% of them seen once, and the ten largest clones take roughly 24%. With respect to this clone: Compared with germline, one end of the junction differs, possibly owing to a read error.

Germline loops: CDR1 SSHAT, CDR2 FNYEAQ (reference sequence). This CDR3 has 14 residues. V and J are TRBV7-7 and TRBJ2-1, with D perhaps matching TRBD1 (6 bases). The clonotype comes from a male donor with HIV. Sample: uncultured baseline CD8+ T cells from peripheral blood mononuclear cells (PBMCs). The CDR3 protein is CASSPGQSMYEQFF. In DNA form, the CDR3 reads TGTGCTAGCAGCCCAGGACAGTCGATGTATGAGCAGTTCTTC.